This T cell receptor (beta chain) was recovered during a study of T cell responses to AZD1222 COVID-19 vaccine. Germline lookup yields CDR1 MNHEY and CDR2 SVGAGI. The CDR3 sequence is 15 residues long. The ends lost 0 bases at V and 6 bases at J; junction bases unmatched: 4. The data were produced by immunoSEQ multiplex PCR, yet TCRdb's version contains in-frame clones alone and is incomplete. The sample lists roughly 80,000 clones; around nine tenths were seen once. Findings and caveats of the study: Clonal diversity was possibly underestimated, and white British individuals and females predominated among donors.

Notes on this clone: Antigen: not known.

The receptor's source is an adult who received the AZD1222 COVID-19 vaccine. The gene calls are TRBV6-5 and TRBJ1-5; TRBD1 matches 8 bases. The source was peripheral blood, collected 28 days after the second AZD1222 dose. The CDR3 DNA follows: TGTGCCAGCAGTTACTCCCCAGGGGGCATTCAGCCCCAGCATTTT. It codes for CASSYSPGGIQPQHF.